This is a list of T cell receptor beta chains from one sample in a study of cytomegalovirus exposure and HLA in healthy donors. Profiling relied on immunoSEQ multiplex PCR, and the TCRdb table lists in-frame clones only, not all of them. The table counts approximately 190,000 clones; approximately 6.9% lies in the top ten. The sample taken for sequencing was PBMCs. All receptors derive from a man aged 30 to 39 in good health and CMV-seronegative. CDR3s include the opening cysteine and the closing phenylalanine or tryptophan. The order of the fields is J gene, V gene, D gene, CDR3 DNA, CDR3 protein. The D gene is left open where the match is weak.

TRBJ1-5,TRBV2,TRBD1,TGTGCCAGCGACGGGACAGCCAGTCGTACCCAGCATTTT,CASDGTASRTQHF
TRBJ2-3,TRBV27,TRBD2,TGTGCCAGCACCCGGCGGACTAGCGGGAGGGATATAGATACGCAGTATTTT,CASTRRTSGRDIDTQYF
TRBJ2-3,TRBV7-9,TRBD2,TGTGCCGGAGACATCGGGCGGGAGGGCCGAGATACGCAGTATTTT,CAGDIGREGRDTQYF
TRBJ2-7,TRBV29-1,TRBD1,TGCAGCGTCCCTGGGGCAGGGGGACCCTACGAGCAGTACTTC,CSVPGAGGPYEQYF
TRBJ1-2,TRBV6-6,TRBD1,TGTGCCACTTACATCTCCGGGACAGGGGTTCGCGGCTACACCTTC,CATYISGTGVRGYTF
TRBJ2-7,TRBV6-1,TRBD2,TGTGCCAGCAGTGAAAGTTTCGGGACTAGCGGGTCAGAGCAGTACTTC,CASSESFGTSGSEQYF
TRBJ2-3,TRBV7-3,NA,TGTGCCAGCAGCTTAACGGGAACGGGAACAGTCACAGATACGCAGTATTTT,CASSLTGTGTVTDTQYF
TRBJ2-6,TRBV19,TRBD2,TGTGCCAGTAGTATTTGGGAGGGTAGGGCTGGGGCCAACGTCCTGACTTTC,CASSIWEGRAGANVLTF
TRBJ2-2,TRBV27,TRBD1,TGTGCCAGCAGTTTGCTACAGGGGGCGCGAACCGGGGAGCTGTTTTTT,CASSLLQGARTGELFF
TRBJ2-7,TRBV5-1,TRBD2,TGCGCCAGCAGCTTAGGACAACTTAGCGGGAGGGCCCACGAGCAGTACTTC,CASSLGQLSGRAHEQYF
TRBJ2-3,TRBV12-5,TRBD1,TGTGCTAGTGGTTTGCCGAGACAGGGGGTCAGCCTACTGCCAAGGGATACGCAGTATTTT,CASGLPRQGVSLLPRDTQYF
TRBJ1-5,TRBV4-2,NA,TGTGCCAGCAGCCAAAACGGGAGGGAAGGTGCCCAGCATTTT,CASSQNGREGAQHF
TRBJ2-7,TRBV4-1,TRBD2,TGCGCCAGCAGCCAAGATATTCGGGAGGCCTCCTACGAGCAGTACTTC,CASSQDIREASYEQYF
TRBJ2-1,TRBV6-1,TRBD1,TGTGCCAGCAGTGCCGGACAGGCCAAAATTCAGTTCTTC,CASSAGQAKIQFF
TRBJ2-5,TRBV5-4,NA,TGTGCCAGCAGCTTGGACCCCGGGGATGTCCAGTACTTC,CASSLDPGDVQYF
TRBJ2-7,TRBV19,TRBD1,TGTGCCAGTAGTATAGCCGGCGGGGACAGGGAGCAGTACTTC,CASSIAGGDREQYF
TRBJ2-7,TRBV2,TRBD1,TGTGCCAGCATCGACAGGGGGCGAGTGTACGAGCAGTACTTC,CASIDRGRVYEQYF
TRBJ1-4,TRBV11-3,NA,TGTGCCAGCAGCTTAGTCGGGGGAACTAATGAAAAACTGTTTTTT,CASSLVGGTNEKLFF
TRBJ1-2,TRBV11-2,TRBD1,TGTGCCAGCAGATCTACAGGGGTAGGAGAGGGCTACACCTTC,CASRSTGVGEGYTF
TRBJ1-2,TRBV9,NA,TGTGCCAGCAGCGTCGGGGGGGACTATGGCTACACCTTC,CASSVGGDYGYTF
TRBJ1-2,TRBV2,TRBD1,TGTGCCAGCAGTGAAGCGCTTCAGGGGGCATATGGCTACACCTTC,CASSEALQGAYGYTF
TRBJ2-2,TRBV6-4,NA,TGTGCCAGCAGTGAGGTAGCGAACACCGGGGAGCTGTTTTTT,CASSEVANTGELFF
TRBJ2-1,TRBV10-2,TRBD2,TGCGCCAGCAGTGCGGCCGGGGGGGCCTACAATGAGCAGTTCTTC,CASSAAGGAYNEQFF
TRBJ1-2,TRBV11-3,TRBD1,TGTGCCAGCAGCCCCGGACAGGGGGCCTATGGCTACACCTTC,CASSPGQGAYGYTF
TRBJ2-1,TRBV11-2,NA,TGTGCCAGCAGCCTACGGGAAGGAAGATCGGCTGAGCAGTTCTTC,CASSLREGRSAEQFF
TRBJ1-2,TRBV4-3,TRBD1,TGCGCCAGCAGCCAAGATAAATCTCGGACAGGGGGCTCTTATGGCTACACCTTC,CASSQDKSRTGGSYGYTF
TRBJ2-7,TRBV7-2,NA,TGTGCCAGCAGCTTACGACCTTCCCCTAGTTACGAGCAGTACTTC,CASSLRPSPSYEQYF
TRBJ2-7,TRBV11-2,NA,TGTGCCAGCAGCTCCCTGACCGGAGTCCACGAGCAGTACTTC,CASSSLTGVHEQYF
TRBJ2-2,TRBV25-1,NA,TGTGCCAGCAGTGAGCCATTCACAGGGATCGGGGAGCTGTTTTTT,CASSEPFTGIGELFF
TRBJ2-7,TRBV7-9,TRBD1,TGTGCCAGCAGCGAAATGCAGGGGGCTTACTACGAGCAGTACTTC,CASSEMQGAYYEQYF
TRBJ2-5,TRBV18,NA,TGTGCCAGCTCACCTACGGACACCCGGGAGACCCAGTACTTC,CASSPTDTRETQYF
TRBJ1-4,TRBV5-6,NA,TGTGCCAGCAGCTCCACGCCGGGACTTTATGAAAAACTGTTTTTT,CASSSTPGLYEKLFF
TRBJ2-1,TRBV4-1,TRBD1,TGCGCCAGCAGCCAAGTGGTAGGGACAGCTGACAATGAGCAGTTCTTC,CASSQVVGTADNEQFF
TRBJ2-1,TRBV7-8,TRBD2,TGTGCCAGCAGCTTAGCGAGGGGGCTAGCGGGACGCTACAATGAGCAGTTCTTC,CASSLARGLAGRYNEQFF
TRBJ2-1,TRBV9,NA,TGTGCCAGCAGCGTAGGGTGGGAGCCCTACAATGAGCAGTTCTTC,CASSVGWEPYNEQFF
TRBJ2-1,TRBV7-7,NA,TGTGCCAGCAGCTTAATGGGGAGATACAATGAGCAGTTCTTC,CASSLMGRYNEQFF
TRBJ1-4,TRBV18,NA,TGTGCCAGCTCACCACCAGGACTCGGGCAGGGAGGTGTTGAAAAACTGTTTTTT,CASSPPGLGQGGVEKLFF